This TCR beta chain was recorded in a study of T cell changes during pregnancy in multiple sclerosis (dated by TCRdb to about 2019). Background on the whole study: In women with multiple sclerosis, the researchers looked at how the T cell repertoire shifted as pregnancy progressed.

Looking up the germline V gene yields CDR1 SGHRS and CDR2 YFSETQ. V trim: 0 bases; J trim: 10 bases; unmatched bases: 8. Counted from cysteine to phenylalanine, this CDR3 has 16 amino acids. Here the CDR3 DNA is all that survives: 48 bases in frame from base 1. Remarks on this clone: Its antigen is still unknown. No much larger clone is present one base from it, and per-base qualities are unavailable.

The receptor library was made with the immunoSEQ multiplex PCR assay. TCRdb stores this immuneACCESS table with in-frame sequences only. Part of the clones is absent; in the studies checked, under half of the shortfall reflects unresolved V genes, and no reason is known for the rest. The sample contains approximately 40,000 clones, more than 85% of them found a single time. More than 5% of the sample lies in the top ten. Here the chain combines TRBV5-1 and TRBJ2-1, and TRBD2 aligns with 12 junction nucleotides. Source: CD8+ T cells from peripheral blood mononuclear cells, taken in the third trimester of pregnancy. This TCR derives from a female donor with multiple sclerosis, enrolled in a pregnancy study. The DNA is TGCGCCAGCAGCTTGGCCACTAGCGGGAGGCTAGACGAGCAGTTCTTC. Translated, this gives CASSLATSGRLDEQFF.